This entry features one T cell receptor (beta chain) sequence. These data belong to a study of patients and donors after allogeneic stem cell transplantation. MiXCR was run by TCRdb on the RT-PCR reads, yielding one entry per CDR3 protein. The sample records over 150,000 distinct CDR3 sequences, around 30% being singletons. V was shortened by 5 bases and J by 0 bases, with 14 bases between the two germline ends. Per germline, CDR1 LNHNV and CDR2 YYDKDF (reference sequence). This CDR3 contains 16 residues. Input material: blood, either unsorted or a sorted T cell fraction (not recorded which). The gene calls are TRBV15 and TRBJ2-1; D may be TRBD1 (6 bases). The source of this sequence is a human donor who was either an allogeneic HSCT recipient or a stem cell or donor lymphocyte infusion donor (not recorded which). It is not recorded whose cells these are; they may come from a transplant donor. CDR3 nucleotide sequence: TGTGCCACCAGCGGCGGCAGGGGAAGCTCCTACAATGAGCAGTTCTTC. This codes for CATSGGRGSSYNEQFF. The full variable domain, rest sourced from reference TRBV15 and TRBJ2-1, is DAMVIQNPRYQVTQFGKPVTLSCSQTLNHNVMYWYQQKSSQAPKLLFHYYDKDFNNEADTPDNFQSRRPNTSFCFLDIRSPGLGDTAMYLCATSGGRGSSYNEQFFGPGTRLTVL.